This entry lists 2 T cell receptor beta chains sequenced from one sample in a study of CD8 T cells in Susac syndrome. Reverse transcription used about 0.45 to 1 ug RNA and random hexamers. Each CDR3 protein gets one entry after TCRdb re-called the immunoSEQ multiplex PCR reads with MiXCR. In the table there are hundreds of thousands of distinct CDR3 sequences, around 89% of which are singletons. The sequenced sample was CD8+ T cells from PBMCs. These receptors were taken from a human donor with multiple sclerosis.

The chain couples TRBV19 to TRBJ2-1; the match to TRBD2 covers 8 bases. This CDR3 has 17 amino acids. The germline V gene encodes CDR1 LNHDA and CDR2 SQIVND (reference sequence). The ends lost 4 bases at V and 2 bases at J; junction bases unmatched: 10. As DNA, the CDR3 is TGTGCCAGTAGTAACCGCGAAGCGGGAGAGGCCTACAATGAGCAGTTCTTC. Translating it yields CASSNREAGEAYNEQFF.

The chain is built from TRBV5-5 and TRBJ1-3; D is possibly TRBD1 (6 bases). The CDR3 has 15 amino acids. Germline V gene sequence: CDR1 SGHKS, CDR2 YYEKEE (reference sequence). Trimming shortened V by 0 bases and J by 3 bases, and 10 bases separated the two germline ends. The CDR3 loop reads CASSLDGGLGNTIYF. The DNA of the CDR3 is TGTGCCAGCAGCTTGGATGGGGGGCTTGGAAACACCATATATTTT. Full variable domain (missing parts from reference TRBV5-5 and TRBJ1-3): DAGVTQSPTHLIKTRGQQVTLRCSPISGHKSVSWYQQVLGQGPQFIFQYYEKEERGRGNFPDRFSARQFPNYSSELNVNALLLGDSALYLCASSLDGGLGNTIYFGEGSWLTVV.